This TCR beta chain appears in the sequencing data of a study of blood T cell repertoires in COVID-19. The trim removed 4 bases at V and 4 bases at J, leaving 6 bases unmatched. Germline CDR1 SGHRS, CDR2 YFSETQ. The CDR3 is 16 amino acids. Study processing details: By means of reference gene primer amplification, nucleated cell counts were estimated. Method: immunoSEQ multiplex PCR; TCRdb's copy keeps in-frame clones and lacks some. The V and J calls and clone size were taken over from that table, and D and trimming were inferred from the DNA. The sample consists of more than 95,000 clones, roughly 86% of them appearing once.

This receptor was obtained from a woman aged 55-75 years in a cohort sampled during active or convalescent COVID-19. The chain recombines TRBV5-1 with TRBJ1-5, with 12 bases aligning to TRBD1. Sequences were obtained from peripheral blood. CDR3: CASSQPGQGANQPQHF. As DNA, the CDR3 is TGCGCCAGCAGCCAACCGGGACAGGGGGCAAATCAGCCCCAGCATTTT.